These T cell receptor beta chains were read from a single sample in a study of shared clonotypes between healthy human individuals. Only in-frame clones appear in the TCRdb table, and some are missing; sequencing was by immunoSEQ multiplex PCR. The data contain fewer than 3 million clones, around 90% of them singletons. The sample was naive CD4+ T cells from PBMCs. These receptors all stem from a man aged 18-30 years in good health. Some clones in this sample may be carry-over from other donors' samples. The CDR3 runs from the conserved cysteine through the conserved F or W.

CDR3	V
CASGTGSTDTQYF	TRBV10-1
CASRYRDSSSYEQYF	TRBV6-5
CASSLTRGSTDTQYF	TRBV5-1
CASRGTARGYGYTF	TRBV27
CASSPFAPTTNEKLFF	TRBV18
CAISAWSGRTGVTDTQYF	TRBV10-3
CASSRTDSGNTIYF	TRBV5-5
CASSLGGQREQYF	TRBV28
CAWSVSVPGTGELFF	TRBV30
CASRGESTDTQYF	TRBV10-1
CASSQAGLAGPPWGEQFF	TRBV28
CASSSPPGLPNTGELFF	TRBV5-1
CASSAKINYGYTF	TRBV9
CASSLGGTSRTGEQYF	TRBV7-8
CASSLEGLSREQYF	TRBV5-1
CASSPGLAGKYEQYF	TRBV18
CASSLGQPTRSYEQYF	TRBV5-8
CASGIRDRAYEQYF	TRBV5-1
CASSQVAQQGSSTDTQYF	TRBV4-1
CASRVAYSYNEQFF	TRBV5-1
CSVVLALPYEQYF	TRBV29-1
CASAGLVYEQYF	TRBV28
CASTRTGGYTGELFF	TRBV6-5
CASTPGGGRNTEAFF	TRBV9
CASSFVHNEQFF	TRBV19
CASSPVGQGGGYTF	TRBV5-6
CASSDRIYGYTF	TRBV19
CASRLVGRGADTQYF	TRBV27
CASSFRNTEAFF	TRBV11-2
CASKYQGDKPYEQYF	TRBV27
CASFDSPSTDTQYF	TRBV5-1
CASSAYAGQTYEQYF	TRBV14
CASSNTGSYEQYF	TRBV5-1
CASSPITYNEQFF	TRBV28
CASSYVGGITYNEQFF	TRBV6-6
CASSPGLAYHPNTGELFF	TRBV4-1
CASSGSDNYEQYF	TRBV6-4
CSVGAEGAYFGYTF	TRBV29-1
CASSAGHYEQYF	TRBV18
CASSDRGLQPQHF	TRBV10-1
CASSQPGQTNYGYTF	TRBV2
CASSRGSGFDVAGELFF	TRBV5-1
CASSQGRTDTQYF	TRBV4-1
CASSFVAGGFYNEQFF	TRBV28
CASSQVQTTGDNEQFF	TRBV14
CASRLSLGAYEQYF	TRBV27
CASSVDGQGVNEQFF	TRBV9
CASSPSDSANTEAFF	TRBV28
CASSIVFLAGAHEQYF	TRBV19
CASSSLAGGGTDTQYF	TRBV7-3